The rows below give T cell receptor beta chains drawn from one sample of a study of shared clonotypes between healthy human individuals. TCRdb keeps only in-frame clones here, not all; method: immunoSEQ multiplex PCR. Counted here are a few million clones, approximately 93% occurring once; the ten biggest clones make up 0.35% to 0.5%. Sequencing used naive CD4+ T cells from PBMCs. Every receptor here comes from a man between 18 and 35 years old in good health. Some clones in this sample may be carry-over from other donors' samples. The CDR3 runs from the conserved cysteine through the conserved F or W. Each record gives: CDR3 DNA, CDR3 protein, clone size, V gene, D gene, J gene, CDR3 length. D genes are given only for firm matches. The listing skips clone size in some rows; elsewhere it reads once, few, many or a size class.

cdr3_nt: TGTGCCAGCAGGGCGACAGGCTTGAACACCGGGGAGCTGTTTTTT
cdr3_aa: CASRATGLNTGELFF
clone_size: once
v_call: TRBV6-1
d_call: NA
j_call: TRBJ2-2
cdr3_length: 15

cdr3_nt: TGCGCCAGCAGCGCGATCCTGGGGGAGGGAGGTGAGCAGTTCTTC
cdr3_aa: CASSAILGEGGEQFF
clone_size: NA
v_call: TRBV5-1
d_call: TRBD2
j_call: TRBJ2-1
cdr3_length: 15

cdr3_nt: TGTGCCAGCAGCCACACCCGGGGCACCGGGGAGCTGTTTTTT
cdr3_aa: CASSHTRGTGELFF
clone_size: NA
v_call: TRBV11-2
d_call: NA
j_call: TRBJ2-2
cdr3_length: 14

cdr3_nt: TGCGCCAGCAGCTACTTATCGGGGGCCAACGTCCTGACTTTC
cdr3_aa: CASSYLSGANVLTF
clone_size: NA
v_call: TRBV5-1
d_call: NA
j_call: TRBJ2-6
cdr3_length: 14

cdr3_nt: TGTGCCAGCGGGGAGGGACCCAACACAGATACGCAGTATTTT
cdr3_aa: CASGEGPNTDTQYF
clone_size: few
v_call: TRBV9
d_call: TRBD2
j_call: TRBJ2-3
cdr3_length: 14

cdr3_nt: TGTGCCAGCAGCTTAGCGGGTCCCCGGCTGCAGGGTAAGGACGAGCAGTACTTC
cdr3_aa: CASSLAGPRLQGKDEQYF
clone_size: NA
v_call: TRBV7-2
d_call: NA
j_call: TRBJ2-7
cdr3_length: 18

cdr3_nt: TGTGCCAGCTCACAAGGGCCGCCGACGGTCGGTGATGAAAAACTGTTTTTT
cdr3_aa: CASSQGPPTVGDEKLFF
clone_size: once
v_call: TRBV18
d_call: NA
j_call: TRBJ1-4
cdr3_length: 17

cdr3_nt: TGTGCCAGCAGTCAGAGGGAGGGCTATGGCTACACCTTC
cdr3_aa: CASSQREGYGYTF
clone_size: NA
v_call: TRBV6-5
d_call: NA
j_call: TRBJ1-2
cdr3_length: 13

cdr3_nt: TGTGCCAGTAGTATAAGGCACCTTTTTCCTAGCAACGATGAGCAGTTCTTC
cdr3_aa: CASSIRHLFPSNDEQFF
clone_size: NA
v_call: TRBV19
d_call: NA
j_call: TRBJ2-1
cdr3_length: 17

cdr3_nt: TGTGCCACCAGCAGGGTCGGCATGAACACTGAAGCTTTCTTT
cdr3_aa: CATSRVGMNTEAFF
clone_size: NA
v_call: TRBV15
d_call: NA
j_call: TRBJ1-1
cdr3_length: 14